The rows below give T cell receptor beta chains drawn from one sample of a study of T cell responses to AZD1222 COVID-19 vaccine. The table came from immunoSEQ multiplex PCR; TCRdb's copy has only in-frame clones and leaves some out. Of 150,000 to 180,000 clones listed, around 90% were seen once; the top ten hold 15% to 20%. The specimen was peripheral blood, collected on day 0 of AZD1222 vaccination. The receptors were sampled from an adult in good health. CDR3s include the opening cysteine and the closing phenylalanine or tryptophan. The order of the fields is D gene, clone size, J gene, V gene, CDR3 protein, CDR3 DNA. The D gene is left open where the match is weak. Size is stated for part of the rows, as once, few or many counts, or as a class when the clone is expanded.

D: TRBD1
size: -
J: TRBJ1-1
V: TRBV11-2
CDR3: CASSSATGVGTEAFF
DNA: TGTGCCAGCAGCTCCGCGACAGGGGTGGGCACTGAAGCTTTCTTT

D: TRBD2
size: -
J: TRBJ2-3
V: TRBV27
CDR3: CASMPLAGGGTDTQYF
DNA: TGTGCCAGCATGCCCCTAGCGGGAGGGGGGACAGATACGCAGTATTTT

D: -
size: -
J: TRBJ1-2
V: TRBV9
CDR3: CASSPRVAWGYTF
DNA: TGTGCCAGCAGCCCCCGGGTGGCTTGGGGCTACACCTTC

D: TRBD1
size: -
J: TRBJ1-5
V: TRBV6-5
CDR3: CASRSRQGAGQPQHF
DNA: TGTGCCAGCAGGTCCAGACAGGGGGCCGGTCAGCCCCAGCATTTT

D: -
size: few
J: TRBJ2-3
V: TRBV29-1
CDR3: CSVEGLSSTDTQYF
DNA: TGCAGCGTTGAGGGGCTTTCTAGCACAGATACGCAGTATTTT

D: TRBD1
size: -
J: TRBJ2-7
V: TRBV5-1
CDR3: CASSFTGGAYEQYF
DNA: TGCGCCAGCAGCTTCACAGGGGGCGCATACGAGCAGTACTTC

D: -
size: -
J: TRBJ1-3
V: TRBV9
CDR3: CASSVAGSGNTIYF
DNA: TGTGCCAGCAGCGTAGCGGGGTCTGGAAACACCATATATTTT

D: -
size: -
J: TRBJ2-1
V: TRBV30
CDR3: CAWDVGPPGEQFF
DNA: TGTGCCTGGGACGTGGGCCCCCCGGGGGAGCAGTTCTTC

D: TRBD2
size: -
J: TRBJ2-7
V: TRBV11-1
CDR3: CASSLRTSVDEQYF
DNA: TGTGCCAGCAGCTTACGGACTAGCGTGGACGAGCAGTACTTC

D: -
size: -
J: TRBJ1-3
V: TRBV6-5
CDR3: CASSYSGSSGNTIYF
DNA: TGTGCCAGCAGTTACTCGGGGTCCTCTGGAAACACCATATATTTT

D: -
size: few
J: TRBJ2-3
V: TRBV2
CDR3: CASQEPFTDTQYF
DNA: TGTGCCAGTCAGGAGCCCTTCACAGATACGCAGTATTTT

D: TRBD1
size: -
J: TRBJ2-2
V: TRBV19
CDR3: CASSSWTGGDWDTGELFF
DNA: TGTGCCAGTAGTTCCTGGACAGGGGGCGATTGGGACACCGGGGAGCTGTTTTTT

D: -
size: -
J: TRBJ2-7
V: TRBV30
CDR3: CAWRRWRHYEQYF
DNA: TGTGCCTGGAGGAGGTGGCGGCACTACGAGCAGTACTTC

D: TRBD1
size: -
J: TRBJ1-2
V: TRBV4-3
CDR3: CASSQVEQGGYGYTF
DNA: TGCGCCAGCAGCCAAGTAGAACAGGGGGGCTATGGCTACACCTTC

D: TRBD1
size: -
J: TRBJ1-2
V: TRBV6-5
CDR3: CASSWDRGEGYTF
DNA: TGTGCCAGCAGTTGGGACAGGGGTGAAGGCTACACCTTC

D: TRBD1
size: once
J: TRBJ1-1
V: TRBV19
CDR3: CASTPRTGNTEAFF
DNA: TGTGCCAGTACCCCGAGGACAGGAAACACTGAAGCTTTCTTT

D: TRBD2
size: -
J: TRBJ2-2
V: TRBV7-2
CDR3: CASSHVAGVDTGELFF
DNA: TGTGCCAGCAGCCACGTAGCGGGAGTGGACACCGGGGAGCTGTTTTTT

D: -
size: -
J: TRBJ1-1
V: TRBV3-1/TRBV3-2
CDR3: CASSSWTGEAFF
DNA: TGTGCCAGCAGCTCCTGGACGGGTGAAGCTTTCTTT

D: TRBD1
size: -
J: TRBJ2-7
V: TRBV2
CDR3: CASSVTGVPSYEQYF
DNA: TGTGCCAGCAGTGTCACAGGGGTGCCCTCCTACGAGCAGTACTTC

D: -
size: -
J: TRBJ1-3
V: TRBV12-5
CDR3: CASGPALLAGNTIYF
DNA: TGTGCTAGTGGTCCAGCCCTCCTGGCTGGAAACACCATATATTTT

D: TRBD1
size: -
J: TRBJ1-5
V: TRBV3-1/TRBV3-2
CDR3: CASSQDWCGRQGDQPQHF
DNA: TGTGCCAGCAGCCAAGATTGGTGTGGGAGACAGGGAGACCAGCCCCAGCATTTT

D: -
size: -
J: TRBJ1-5
V: TRBV2
CDR3: CASSPTGHQPQHF
DNA: TGTGCCAGCAGTCCTACAGGGCATCAGCCCCAGCATTTT

D: TRBD1
size: once
J: TRBJ2-2
V: TRBV5-1
CDR3: CASSLRTGYTGELFF
DNA: TGCGCCAGCAGCTTGCGGACAGGGTACACCGGGGAGCTGTTTTTT

D: -
size: -
J: TRBJ2-1
V: TRBV27
CDR3: CASSLFRLGDNEQFF
DNA: TGTGCCAGCAGTTTATTCAGGTTGGGAGACAATGAGCAGTTCTTC

D: -
size: -
J: TRBJ1-2
V: TRBV2
CDR3: CATSVRNGYTF
DNA: TGTGCCACATCAGTCCGAAATGGCTACACCTTC

D: -
size: once
J: TRBJ1-4
V: TRBV20-1
CDR3: CSASPHSGKEKLFF
DNA: TGCAGTGCTAGTCCCCATTCAGGGAAAGAAAAACTGTTTTTT

D: -
size: -
J: TRBJ2-5
V: TRBV15
CDR3: CATPPETQYF
DNA: TGTGCCACCCCCCCCGAGACCCAGTACTTC

D: -
size: -
J: TRBJ1-2
V: TRBV27
CDR3: CASSLLQGNVDGYTF
DNA: TGTGCCAGCAGTTTACTCCAGGGAAATGTGGATGGCTACACCTTC

D: -
size: -
J: TRBJ1-2
V: TRBV12-3/TRBV12-4
CDR3: CASSPRGNYGYTF
DNA: TGTGCCAGCAGTCCCCGGGGGAACTATGGCTACACCTTC

D: TRBD1
size: -
J: TRBJ1-2
V: TRBV24-1
CDR3: CATTGTGDSDGYTF
DNA: TGTGCCACGACCGGGACAGGGGATTCTGATGGCTACACCTTC

D: -
size: -
J: TRBJ2-1
V: TRBV27
CDR3: CASSLRALLTNEQFF
DNA: TGTGCCAGCAGTTTAAGGGCCCTACTAACCAATGAGCAGTTCTTC

D: -
size: -
J: TRBJ1-1
V: TRBV27
CDR3: CASSLRSGEAFF
DNA: TGTGCCAGCAGTTTACGGTCGGGTGAAGCTTTCTTT

D: -
size: -
J: TRBJ1-1
V: TRBV10-3
CDR3: CAISGSSEAFF
DNA: TGTGCCATCAGTGGTTCTTCAGAAGCTTTCTTT

D: -
size: -
J: TRBJ2-7
V: TRBV28
CDR3: CASSSVPGRQYF
DNA: TGTGCCAGCAGTTCCGTCCCGGGACGGCAGTACTTC

D: -
size: -
J: TRBJ1-2
V: TRBV28
CDR3: CASSFDRPPGYTF
DNA: TGTGCCAGCAGTTTTGACAGGCCTCCTGGCTACACCTTC

D: -
size: -
J: TRBJ2-7
V: TRBV7-7
CDR3: CASSLNTGFQYEQYF
DNA: TGTGCTAGCAGCTTGAATACAGGCTTTCAGTACGAGCAGTACTTC

D: -
size: -
J: TRBJ2-7
V: TRBV25-1
CDR3: CASTYGGTGEEQYF
DNA: TGTGCCAGCACGTACGGGGGCACCGGGGAAGAGCAGTACTTC

D: -
size: -
J: TRBJ2-3
V: TRBV5-6
CDR3: CASSLGSRGDTQYF
DNA: TGTGCCAGCAGCTTGGGTTCCCGGGGAGATACGCAGTATTTT

D: -
size: -
J: TRBJ1-6
V: TRBV19
CDR3: CASTPGGFSINSPLHF
DNA: TGTGCCAGTACCCCCGGGGGATTCAGCATTAATTCACCCCTCCACTTT

D: -
size: -
J: TRBJ2-7
V: TRBV25-1
CDR3: CACGLNPYEQYF
DNA: TGTGCCTGTGGACTAAATCCCTACGAGCAGTACTTC

D: TRBD2
size: -
J: TRBJ2-3
V: TRBV3-1/TRBV3-2
CDR3: CASSHGLAGGPAGSVDTQYF
DNA: TGTGCCAGCAGCCACGGACTAGCGGGAGGGCCGGCTGGATCTGTAGATACGCAGTATTTT

D: TRBD2
size: -
J: TRBJ2-3
V: TRBV7-8
CDR3: CASSLAQALAATQYF
DNA: TGTGCCAGCAGCTTAGCGCAGGCACTAGCGGCTACGCAGTATTTT

D: -
size: -
J: TRBJ2-1
V: TRBV5-1
CDR3: CASSLSDRTYNEQFF
DNA: TGCGCCAGCAGCCTATCAGACAGAACCTACAATGAGCAGTTCTTC

D: -
size: -
J: TRBJ2-5
V: TRBV5-1
CDR3: CASSLQPATRGGETQYF
DNA: TGCGCCAGCAGCTTGCAACCAGCGACCCGAGGCGGAGAGACCCAGTACTTC

D: -
size: -
J: TRBJ2-1
V: TRBV2
CDR3: CAIFAPGLNGGLNNEQFF
DNA: TGTGCCATCTTTGCCCCGGGACTCAACGGGGGCCTCAACAATGAGCAGTTCTTC

D: TRBD2
size: -
J: TRBJ2-1
V: TRBV11-2
CDR3: CASSLWLALGTTDEQFF
DNA: TGTGCCAGCAGCTTATGGTTGGCTCTCGGGACTACCGATGAGCAGTTCTTC

D: TRBD2
size: -
J: TRBJ2-5
V: TRBV6-6
CDR3: CASSPLGGGARETQYF
DNA: TGTGCCAGCAGCCCACTTGGCGGGGGGGCCAGAGAGACCCAGTACTTC

D: TRBD1
size: -
J: TRBJ2-5
V: TRBV6-2/TRBV6-3
CDR3: CASSYVTGGETQYF
DNA: TGTGCCAGCAGTTACGTCACAGGGGGCGAGACCCAGTACTTC

D: -
size: -
J: TRBJ2-1
V: TRBV21-1
CDR3: CASSNRQGNGNEQFF
DNA: TGTGCCAGCAGCAACCGACAGGGGAATGGCAATGAGCAGTTCTTC

D: -
size: -
J: TRBJ1-2
V: TRBV7-2
CDR3: CASSLARGGGYTF
DNA: TGTGCCAGCAGCTTAGCCAGGGGAGGAGGCTACACCTTC